This TCR beta chain was observed in a study of blood T cell repertoires in COVID-19. Study details: The origin of the acute and convalescent COVID-19 samples was the United States, Italy and Spain.

This CDR3 is 14 amino acids long. Looked up from germline, CDR1 is MDHEN and CDR2 is SYDVKM. Trimming left V 2 bases short and J 7 bases short, with 9 bases between. Per the original data handling: From reference gene primer amplification, estimates of nucleated cell counts were derived. Assay: immunoSEQ multiplex PCR; the TCRdb copy retains only in-frame clones and omits some. Clonal size and the V and J genes are those of that table, whereas D and trimming came from the DNA. The sample lists approximately 200,000 clones; 88% were seen once. This chain links TRBV28 with TRBJ1-6; tentative D call: TRBD1 (5 bases). The source material was peripheral blood. The source is a woman aged 25-40 years with acute or convalescent COVID-19. CDR3 region: CASSLTGLNSPLHF. The CDR3 bases are TGTGCCAGCAGTTTAACAGGTCTGAATTCACCCCTCCACTTT. The complete variable domain, with remaining parts taken from reference TRBV28 and TRBJ1-6, reads DVKVTQSSRYLVKRTGEKVFLECVQDMDHENMFWYRQDPGLGLRLIYFSYDVKMKEKGDIPEGYSVSREKKERFSLILESASTNQTSMYLCASSLTGLNSPLHFGNGTRLTVT.